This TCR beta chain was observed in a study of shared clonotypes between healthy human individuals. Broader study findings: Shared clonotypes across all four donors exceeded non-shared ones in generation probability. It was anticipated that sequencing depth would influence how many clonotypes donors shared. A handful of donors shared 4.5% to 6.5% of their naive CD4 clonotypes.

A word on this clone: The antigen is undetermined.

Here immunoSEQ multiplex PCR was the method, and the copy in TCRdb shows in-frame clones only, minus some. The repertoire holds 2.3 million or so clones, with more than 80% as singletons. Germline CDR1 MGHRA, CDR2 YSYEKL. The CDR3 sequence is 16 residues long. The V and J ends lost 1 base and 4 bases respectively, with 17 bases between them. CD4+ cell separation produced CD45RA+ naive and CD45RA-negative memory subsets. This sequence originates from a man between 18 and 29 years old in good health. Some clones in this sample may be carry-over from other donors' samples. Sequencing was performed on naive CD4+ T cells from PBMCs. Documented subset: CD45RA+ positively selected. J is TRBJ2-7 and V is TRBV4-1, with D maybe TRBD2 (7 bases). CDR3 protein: CASSQGRGGANYEQYF. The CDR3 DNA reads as TGCGCCAGCAGCCAAGGTCGTGGGGGGGCTAATTACGAGCAGTACTTC.